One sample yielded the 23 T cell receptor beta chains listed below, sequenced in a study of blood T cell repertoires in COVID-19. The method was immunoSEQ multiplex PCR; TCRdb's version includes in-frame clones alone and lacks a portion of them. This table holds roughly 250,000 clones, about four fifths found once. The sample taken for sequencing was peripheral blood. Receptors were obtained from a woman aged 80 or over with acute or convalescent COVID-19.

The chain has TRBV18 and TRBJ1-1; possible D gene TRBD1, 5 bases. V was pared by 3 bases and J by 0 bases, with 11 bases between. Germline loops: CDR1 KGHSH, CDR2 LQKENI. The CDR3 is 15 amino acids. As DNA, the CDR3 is TGTGCCAGCTCACCGGGGGGTAGGGTGAACACTGAAGCTTTCTTT. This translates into CASSPGGRVNTEAFF. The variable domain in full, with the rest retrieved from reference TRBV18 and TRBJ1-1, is NAGVMQNPRHLVRRRGQEARLRCSPMKGHSHVYWYRQLPEEGLKFMVYLQKENIIDESGMPKERFSAEFPKEGPSILRIQQVVRGDSAAYFCASSPGGRVNTEAFFGQGTRLTVV.

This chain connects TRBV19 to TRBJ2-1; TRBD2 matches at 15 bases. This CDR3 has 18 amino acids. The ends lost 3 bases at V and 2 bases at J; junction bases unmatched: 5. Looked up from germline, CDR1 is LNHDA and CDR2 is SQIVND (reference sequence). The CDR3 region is CASSMGLAGGSPYNEQFF. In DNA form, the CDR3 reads TGTGCCAGTAGTATGGGACTAGCGGGGGGTAGCCCCTACAATGAGCAGTTCTTC.

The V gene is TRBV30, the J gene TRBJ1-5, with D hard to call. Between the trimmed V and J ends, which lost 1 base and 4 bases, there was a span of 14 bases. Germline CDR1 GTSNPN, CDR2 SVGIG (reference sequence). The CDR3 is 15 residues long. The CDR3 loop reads CAWSEDLGSNQPQHF. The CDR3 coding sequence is TGTGCCTGGAGTGAGGACCTAGGGAGTAATCAGCCCCAGCATTTT.

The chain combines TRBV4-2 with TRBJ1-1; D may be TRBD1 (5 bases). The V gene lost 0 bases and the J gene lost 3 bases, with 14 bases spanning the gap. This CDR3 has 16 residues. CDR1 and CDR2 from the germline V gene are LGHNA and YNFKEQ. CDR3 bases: TGTGCCAGCAGCCAAGATCCTGGGGGGGAATACACTGAAGCTTTCTTT. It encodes CASSQDPGGEYTEAFF.

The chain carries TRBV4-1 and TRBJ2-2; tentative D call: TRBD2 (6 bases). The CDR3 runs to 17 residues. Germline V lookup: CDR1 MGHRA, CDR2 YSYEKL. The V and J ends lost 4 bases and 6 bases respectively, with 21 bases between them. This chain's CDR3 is CASSPPVATRSAGELFF. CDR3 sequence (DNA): TGCGCCAGCAGCCCCCCGGTGGCGACTAGATCCGCCGGGGAGCTGTTTTTT.

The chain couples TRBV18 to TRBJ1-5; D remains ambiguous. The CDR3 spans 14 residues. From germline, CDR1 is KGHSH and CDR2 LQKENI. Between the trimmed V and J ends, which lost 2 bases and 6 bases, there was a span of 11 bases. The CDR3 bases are TGTGCCAGCTCACCAGGAGAGGGCTTTCAGCCCCAGCATTTT. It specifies CASSPGEGFQPQHF.

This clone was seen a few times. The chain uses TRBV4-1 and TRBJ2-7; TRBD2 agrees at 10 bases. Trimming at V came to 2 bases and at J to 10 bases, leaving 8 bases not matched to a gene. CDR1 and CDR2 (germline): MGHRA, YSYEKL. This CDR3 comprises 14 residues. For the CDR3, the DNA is TGCGCCAGCAGCCAAACCGGGACTAGCGAAACACAGTACTTC. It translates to CASSQTGTSETQYF.

CDR3 DNA: TGTGCCAGCAGTAACGGGGGGACAGGGAGATACGAGCAGTACTTC. It yields the protein CASSNGGTGRYEQYF. The V gene is TRBV6-2 or TRBV6-3, the J gene TRBJ2-7, with 9 bases identical to TRBD1. The CDR3 covers 15 residues. V lost 5 bases to trimming and J lost 4 bases; unmatched junction nucleotides: 9. CDR1 MNHEY and CDR2 SVGEGT come from the germline V gene.

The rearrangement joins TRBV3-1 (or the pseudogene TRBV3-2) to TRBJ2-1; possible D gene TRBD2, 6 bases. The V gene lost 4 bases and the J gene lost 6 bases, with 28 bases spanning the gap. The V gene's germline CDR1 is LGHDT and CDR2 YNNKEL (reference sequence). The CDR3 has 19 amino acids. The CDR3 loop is CASSPPPKLGTHNSNEQFF. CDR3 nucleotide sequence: TGTGCCAGCAGCCCACCACCAAAACTCGGGACTCACAATAGCAATGAGCAGTTCTTC.

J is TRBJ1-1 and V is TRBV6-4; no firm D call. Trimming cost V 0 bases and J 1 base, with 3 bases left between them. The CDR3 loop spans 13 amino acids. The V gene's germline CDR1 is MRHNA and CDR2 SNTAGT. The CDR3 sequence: CASSDSGNTEAFF. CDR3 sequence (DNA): TGTGCCAGCAGTGACTCCGGGAACACTGAAGCTTTCTTT.

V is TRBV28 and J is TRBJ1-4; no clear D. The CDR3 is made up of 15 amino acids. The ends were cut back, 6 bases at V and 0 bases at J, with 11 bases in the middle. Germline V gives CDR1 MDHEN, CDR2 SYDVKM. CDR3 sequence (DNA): TGTGCCAGCAGAGAAGCCATCTCAACTAATGAAAAACTGTTTTTT. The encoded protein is CASREAISTNEKLFF.

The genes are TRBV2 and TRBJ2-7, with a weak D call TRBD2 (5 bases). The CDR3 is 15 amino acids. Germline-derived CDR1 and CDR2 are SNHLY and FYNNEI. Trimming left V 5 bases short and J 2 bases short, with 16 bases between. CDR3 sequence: CASSTRGRVPYEQYF. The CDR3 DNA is TGTGCCAGCAGTACCCGGGGTAGGGTCCCCTACGAGCAGTACTTC.

The CDR3 nucleotides are TGTGCCAGCAGCCGCGGGGGACTCATGAATGGCTACACCTTC. It yields the protein CASSRGGLMNGYTF. J is TRBJ1-2 and V is TRBV21-1. TRBV21-1 is listed as a pseudogene. This CDR3 contains 14 residues.

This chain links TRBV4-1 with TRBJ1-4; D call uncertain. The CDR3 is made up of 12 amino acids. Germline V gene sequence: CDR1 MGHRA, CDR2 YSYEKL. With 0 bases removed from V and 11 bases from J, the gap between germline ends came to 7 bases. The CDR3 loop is CASSQDMRKLFF. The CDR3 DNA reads TGCGCCAGCAGCCAAGACATGAGGAAACTGTTTTTT.

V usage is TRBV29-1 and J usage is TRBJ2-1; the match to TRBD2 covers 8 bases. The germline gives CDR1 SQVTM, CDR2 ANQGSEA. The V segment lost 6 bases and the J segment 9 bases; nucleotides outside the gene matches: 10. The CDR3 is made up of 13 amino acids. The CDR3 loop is CSVLGAGGGEQFF. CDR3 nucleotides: TGCAGCGTCCTAGGGGCGGGGGGCGGTGAGCAGTTCTTC.

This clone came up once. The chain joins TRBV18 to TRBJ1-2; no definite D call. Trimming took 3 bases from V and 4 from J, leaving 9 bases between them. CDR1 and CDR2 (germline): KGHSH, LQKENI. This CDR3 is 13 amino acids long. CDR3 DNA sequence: TGTGCCAGCTCACCTGGGGAGTTCTATGGCTACACCTTC. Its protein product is CASSPGEFYGYTF.

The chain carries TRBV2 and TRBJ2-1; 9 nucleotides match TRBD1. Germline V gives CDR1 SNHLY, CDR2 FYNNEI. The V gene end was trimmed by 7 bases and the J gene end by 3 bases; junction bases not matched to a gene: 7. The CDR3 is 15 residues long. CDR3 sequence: CASKRTGQGYNEQFF. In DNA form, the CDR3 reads TGTGCCAGCAAGAGGACGGGACAGGGCTACAATGAGCAGTTCTTC.

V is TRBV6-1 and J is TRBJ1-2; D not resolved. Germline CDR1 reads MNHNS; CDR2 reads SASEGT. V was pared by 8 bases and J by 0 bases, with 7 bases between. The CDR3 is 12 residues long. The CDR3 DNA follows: TGTGCCAGCTCGCGCGCTAACTATGGCTACACCTTC. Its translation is CASSRANYGYTF.

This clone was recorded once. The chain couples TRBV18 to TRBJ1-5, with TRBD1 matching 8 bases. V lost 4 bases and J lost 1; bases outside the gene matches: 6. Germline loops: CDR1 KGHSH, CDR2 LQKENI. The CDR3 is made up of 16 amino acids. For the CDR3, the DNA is TGTGCCAGCTCACTAGGACAGGGTGGAAGCAATCAGCCCCAGCATTTT. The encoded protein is CASSLGQGGSNQPQHF.

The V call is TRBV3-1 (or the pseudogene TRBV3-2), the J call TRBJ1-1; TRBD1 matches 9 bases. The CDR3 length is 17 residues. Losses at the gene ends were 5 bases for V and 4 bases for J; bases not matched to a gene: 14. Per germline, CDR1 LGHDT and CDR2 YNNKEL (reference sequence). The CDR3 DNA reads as TGTGCCAGCAGCTCGCAAGGCGGGACAGGGAGTGGCACTGAAGCTTTCTTT. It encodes CASSSQGGTGSGTEAFF.

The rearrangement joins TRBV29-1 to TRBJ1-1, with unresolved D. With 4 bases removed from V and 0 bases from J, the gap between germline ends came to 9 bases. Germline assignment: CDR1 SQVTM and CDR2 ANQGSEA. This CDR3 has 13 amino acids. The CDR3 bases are TGCAGCGTTGCTGGCAGTTTGAACACTGAAGCTTTCTTT. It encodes CSVAGSLNTEAFF.

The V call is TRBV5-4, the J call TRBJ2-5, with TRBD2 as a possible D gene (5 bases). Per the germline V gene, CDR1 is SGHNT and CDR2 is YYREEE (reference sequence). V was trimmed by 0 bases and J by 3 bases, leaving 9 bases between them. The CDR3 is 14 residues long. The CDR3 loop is CASSLARGKETQYF. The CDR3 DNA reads TGTGCCAGCAGCTTGGCCCGGGGAAAAGAGACCCAGTACTTC.

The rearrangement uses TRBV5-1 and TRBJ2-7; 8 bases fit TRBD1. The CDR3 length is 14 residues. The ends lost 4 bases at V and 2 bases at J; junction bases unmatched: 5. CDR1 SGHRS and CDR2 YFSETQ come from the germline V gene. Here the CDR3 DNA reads TGCGCCAGCAGCCGTGGGACAGGAACCTACGAGCAGTACTTC. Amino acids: CASSRGTGTYEQYF.